A single count supports the clone carrying this T cell receptor (beta chain). Its specificity is unknown. From the 5' RACE reads, TCRdb called clonotypes with MiXCR, one entry per CDR3 protein. This sample has tens of thousands of distinct CDR3 sequences, with around 30% found just once. The data were obtained in a study of T-cell memory formation after mild COVID-19. Study results and caveats: Mainly in CM and EM were contracting CD4+ clones; CD8+ were in EMRA.

CDR3 length: 12 amino acids. V shed 6 bases and J shed 7 bases, with 12 bases lying between them. Germline lookup yields CDR1 LNHDA and CDR2 SQIVND (reference sequence). This rearrangement joins TRBV19 to TRBJ1-1, with TRBD1 as a possible D gene (5 bases). The sample was PBMCs or a T cell subset sorted from them (not recorded which). The TCR sequence derives from a young man who had mild COVID-19 (a few samples of this study predate the infection). Cell type and time point are not known. CDR3 DNA: TGTGCCAGTAGCCTCGGGGCCGTTGAAGCTTTCTTT. This gives the protein CASSLGAVEAFF.